The next 7 T cell receptor beta chains were all read from a single sample in a study of regulatory T cells in long-lasting Graves disease. As for time point: newly diagnosed GD, antithyroid drugs for less than 3 months. Isolated PBMC RNA provided the starting material for the TCR library. In building TCR beta libraries, iRepertoire HTBI primers were used together with Arm-PCR of CDR3 regions. Via MiXCR, TCRdb re-called the multiplex PCR reads, giving one row per CDR3 protein. The sample lists 400,000 to 550,000 distinct CDR3 sequences; 16% were seen once. The same data also contributed to another study, on T cells in Graves' hyperthyroidism and ophthalmopathy.

Sequenced here: peripheral blood mononuclear cells (PBMCs), sampled at new diagnosis, from a patient treated with antithyroid drugs. These receptors originate from a woman aged 18 to 35 with Graves disease.

Points on this clonotype: A single base is all that separates this from a far larger clone, so a read error is likely. V usage is TRBV28 and J usage is TRBJ2-1, with 7 bases that match TRBD2. Germline CDR1 is MDHEN and CDR2 is SYDVKM. V was clipped by 7 bases and J by 10 bases; unmatched bases: 16. This CDR3 is 15 amino acids long. As DNA, the CDR3 is TGTGCCAGCACCGAGATGGAGAGCGGGAAATACGAGCAGTTCTTC. Protein product: CASTEMESGKYEQFF.

In this sample, this clonotype turned up a few times. This chain links TRBV5-1 with TRBJ1-2, with 10 bases that match TRBD1. J lost 8 bases, V lost 4 bases, and 11 bases had no gene match. From germline, CDR1 is SGHRS and CDR2 YFSETQ. The CDR3 length is 15 residues. The CDR3 nucleotides read TGCGCCAGCAGCATCCGACAGGGGGCAACGGGCGGCTACACCTTC. Its protein is CASSIRQGATGGYTF.

This clonotype was recorded many times. The chain is built from TRBV7-2 and TRBJ2-2, with 12 bases that match TRBD2. The V segment lost 5 bases and the J segment 5 bases; nucleotides outside the gene matches: 3. This CDR3 contains 15 residues. Germline V gives CDR1 SGHTA, CDR2 FQGNSA. CDR3 sequence (DNA): TGTGCCAGCAGCAATCTAGCGGGAGGGACCGGGGAGCTGTTTTTT. As protein: CASSNLAGGTGELFF.

This chain connects TRBV4-2 to TRBJ2-3; D may be TRBD1 or TRBD2 (5 bases each). CDR1 LGHNA and CDR2 YNFKEQ come from the germline V gene. The CDR3 spans 15 residues. Trimming shortened V by 1 base and J by 6 bases, and 14 bases separated the two germline ends. The CDR3 region has the DNA TGTGCCAGCAGCCAAGTCCGGGGCCGTGGGGATACGCAGTATTTT. It is translated as CASSQVRGRGDTQYF.

This clonotype was counted at least ten times. The chain carries TRBV29-1 and TRBJ2-1, with 9 bases that match TRBD2. Germline assignment: CDR1 SQVTM and CDR2 ANQGSEA. This CDR3 contains 14 residues. The V and J ends lost 4 bases and 10 bases, in that order; junction bases with no gene match: 11. The CDR3 DNA is TGCAGCGTTGTCCCTGCGGGAGGGGAAAGGGAGCAGTTCTTC. Amino acid sequence: CSVVPAGGEREQFF.

Many counts were recorded for this clonotype. J is TRBJ2-7 and V is TRBV7-2, with TRBD1 identical over 7 bases. Germline V lookup: CDR1 SGHTA, CDR2 FQGNSA. Trimming took 1 base from V and 0 from J; bases not matched to a gene: 9. The CDR3 length is 17 residues. The CDR3 bases are TGTGCCAGCAGCTTAGTAACAGGGGCCTCGAGCTCCTACGAGCAGTACTTC. Translation: CASSLVTGASSSYEQYF. Complete variable domain (other parts from reference TRBV7-2 and TRBJ2-7): GAGVSQSPSNKVTEKGKDVELRCDPISGHTALYWYRQSLGQGLEFLIYFQGNSAPDKSGLPSDRFSAERTGGSVSTLTIQRTQQEDSAVYLCASSLVTGASSSYEQYFGPGTRLTVT.

Concerning this clonotype: A read error is possible here, since a much larger clone lies one base away. The rearrangement joins TRBV5-4 to TRBJ2-7; a weak D match, TRBD2 (6 bases). There are 19 residues in the CDR3. V was cut by 3 bases and J by 1 base, with 26 bases left in between. Germline V gene sequence: CDR1 SGHNT, CDR2 YYREEE (reference sequence). The CDR3 DNA follows: TGTGCCAGCAGCTCTGCCCGCCAGGGAACATGGAGGGAATCCTACGAGCAGTACTTC. It codes for CASSSARQGTWRESYEQYF.